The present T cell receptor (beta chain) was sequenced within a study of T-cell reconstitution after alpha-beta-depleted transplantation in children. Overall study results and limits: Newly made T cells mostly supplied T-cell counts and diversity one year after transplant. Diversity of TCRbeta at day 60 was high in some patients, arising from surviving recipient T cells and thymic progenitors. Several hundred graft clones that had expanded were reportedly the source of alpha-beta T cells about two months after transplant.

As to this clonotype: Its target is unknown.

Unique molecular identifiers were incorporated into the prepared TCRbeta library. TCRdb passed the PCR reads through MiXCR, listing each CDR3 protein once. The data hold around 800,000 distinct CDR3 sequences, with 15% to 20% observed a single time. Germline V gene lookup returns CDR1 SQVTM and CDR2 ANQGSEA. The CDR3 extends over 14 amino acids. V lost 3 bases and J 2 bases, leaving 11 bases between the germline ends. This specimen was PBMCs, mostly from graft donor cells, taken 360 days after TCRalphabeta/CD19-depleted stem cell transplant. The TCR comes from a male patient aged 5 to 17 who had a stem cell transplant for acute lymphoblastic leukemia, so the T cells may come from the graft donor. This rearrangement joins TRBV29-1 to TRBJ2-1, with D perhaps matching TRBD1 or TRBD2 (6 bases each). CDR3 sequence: CSVDGRDTYNEQFF. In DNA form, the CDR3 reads TGCAGCGTTGATGGGCGGGACACCTACAATGAGCAGTTCTTC.